This TCR beta chain came from a study of shared clonotypes between healthy human individuals. Study background: Per donor, three plates held CD4 naive cells, three held CD4 memory, two held CD8 naive and one held CD8 memory. General study points: Generally, naive subsets came out with larger estimated richness than memory subsets. In a few donors, about 5% of naive CD4 clonotypes appeared in common.

As concerns this clone: Its antigen remains unknown.

The assay ran at deep level. Profiling relied on immunoSEQ multiplex PCR, and the TCRdb table lists in-frame clones only, not all of them. The sample carries approximately 2,000,000 clones, around 93% recorded once. CD45RO-negative CD8 cells positively selected for CCR7 made up the naive population, which excluded terminally differentiated effector memory CD45RA+ cells. The sequencing input was naive CD8+ T cells from PBMCs. The receptor was derived from a man aged 18 to 35 in good health. Some clones in this sample may be carry-over from other donors' samples.

CDR3 bases: TGCAGCGTTGGGGAGATGGGGGCTTACGAGCAGTACTTC. This sequence encodes CSVGEMGAYEQYF. This rearrangement joins TRBV29-1 to TRBJ2-7; D may be TRBD1 (6 bases). Trimming shortened V by 4 bases and J by 4 bases, and 14 bases separated the two germline ends. CDR1 and CDR2 from the germline V gene are SQVTM and ANQGSEA. This CDR3 contains 13 residues.